This passage covers 32 T cell receptor beta chains from one sample sequenced in a study of T cells after yellow fever vaccination (dated by TCRdb to the late 2010s). Library preparation was by 5' RACE. The sequencing machine was an Illumina HiSeq 2500. TCRdb redid the processing of the public reads, applying fastp at Q25 and MiXCR, and retained in-frame beta chains. CDR3 protein sequences are deduplicated, and each keeps its most common genes and DNA. Present in this sample are about 330,000 distinct CDR3 sequences, around 7.3% of which were seen just once. In total, the top ten clones hold about a sixth of the sample. Interpreted using the paper, the treatment or condition label stands for: live attenuated yellow fever vaccine strain. Sequencing was performed on PBMCs, taken approximately 47 days after the first yellow fever vaccination. These receptors originate from a man aged 18 to 35 who received the YFV17D yellow fever vaccine.

The chain employs TRBV20-1 and TRBJ2-1, with 9 bases identical to TRBD1. This CDR3 has 15 residues. With 6 bases clipped from V and 9 bases from J, the junction kept 15 bases outside the gene matches. The germline CDR1 and CDR2 sequences are DFQATT and SNEGSKA (reference sequence). The chain's CDR3 is CSARAGTGYAVEQFF. For the CDR3, the DNA is TGCAGTGCGCGCGCCGGGACAGGGTATGCCGTTGAGCAGTTCTTC.

This clonotype was seen only a few times. The chain links TRBV25-1 to TRBJ1-4; no reliable D call. The V end was cut by 2 bases, the J end by 4 bases, with 5 bases between. The CDR3 contains 13 residues. The germline V gene has CDR1 MGHDK and CDR2 SYGVNS. The CDR3: CASSEPDNEKLFF. The DNA of the CDR3 is TGTGCCAGCAGTGAACCTGATAATGAAAAACTGTTTTTT.

Ten or more counts support this clonotype. The chain employs TRBV5-1 and TRBJ2-1; D gene unclear. Germline V CDR1 and CDR2: SGHRS, YFSETQ. The CDR3 spans 14 residues. V lost 0 bases to trimming and J lost 8 bases, with 12 bases between them. The CDR3 DNA sequence: TGCGCCAGCAGCTTGGACCCCCCTGCCTATGAGCAGTTCTTC. Translating it yields CASSLDPPAYEQFF.

In this sample, this clonotype turned up a few times. The CDR3 DNA is TGCGCCAGCAGTTTTAACTCGAGGAGGGAGACCCAGTACTTC. This encodes CASSFNSRRETQYF. V gene TRBV5-1 combines with J gene TRBJ2-5; D is possibly TRBD2 (5 bases). CDR3 size: 14 residues. The V end was cut by 5 bases, the J end by 5 bases, with 16 bases between. Germline CDR1 is SGHRS and CDR2 is YFSETQ.

This clonotype showed up just a few times. This rearrangement joins TRBV12-3 or TRBV12-4 to TRBJ1-2; D gene uncertain. The ends were cut back, 7 bases at V and 8 bases at J, with 14 bases in the middle. The CDR3 loop spans 12 amino acids. CDR3 amino acids: CASILGSGGYTF. For the CDR3, the DNA is TGTGCCAGCATCCTTGGTAGTGGGGGCTACACCTTC.

This clonotype occurred many times. The J gene is TRBJ2-3, the V gene TRBV6-1, with 11 nucleotides matching TRBD2. CDR3 length: 17 residues. V lost 8 bases to trimming and J lost 0 bases; unmatched junction nucleotides: 10. CDR1 MNHNS and CDR2 SASEGT come from the germline V gene. The CDR3, as DNA: TGTGCCAGCCCCCCTAGCGGGGGGTTCAGTAGCACAGATACGCAGTATTTT. Its protein is CASPPSGGFSSTDTQYF.

This clonotype has a count of ten or more. The chain couples TRBV5-1 to TRBJ1-2; D is possibly TRBD1 (5 bases). In germline, CDR1 is SGHRS, CDR2 YFSETQ. V lost 4 bases and J lost 4, with 14 bases in between. The CDR3 is 14 amino acids. CDR3 amino acids: CASSGLRDGYGYTF. The CDR3 DNA follows: TGCGCCAGCAGCGGGCTTCGGGACGGCTATGGCTACACCTTC.

The rearrangement joins TRBV29-1 to TRBJ2-1; D remains ambiguous. Germline CDR1 reads SQVTM; CDR2 reads ANQGSEA. The germline V and J ends were trimmed by 0 bases and 9 bases, with 6 bases remaining between them. There are 11 residues in the CDR3. CDR3 bases: TGCAGCGTTGAAGATGTGAGTGAGCAGTTCTTC. Translation gives CSVEDVSEQFF.

The chain combines TRBV6-6 with TRBJ1-1; 7 bases agree with TRBD1. CDR1 is MNHNY, CDR2 SVGAGI, per germline (reference sequence). The CDR3 extends over 13 amino acids. With 6 bases clipped from V and 5 bases from J, the junction kept 6 bases outside the gene matches. CDR3 nucleotide sequence: TGTGCCAGCAGAGGAGGGGGCTTAACTGAAGCTTTCTTT. Its protein product is CASRGGGLTEAFF.

This clonotype was counted ten times or more. The chain couples TRBV7-2 to TRBJ2-7; D is perhaps TRBD1 (5 bases). Germline lookup yields CDR1 SGHTA and CDR2 FQGNSA. This CDR3 is 13 amino acids long. With 5 bases removed from V and 5 bases from J, the gap between germline ends came to 13 bases. CDR3 in DNA: TGTGCCAGCAGCCCAGGGCAGGTCCACGAGCAGTACTTC. This encodes CASSPGQVHEQYF.

This clonotype has more than one count but fewer than ten. This chain links TRBV7-2 with TRBJ2-7; D is tentatively TRBD1 or TRBD2 (5 bases each). Germline V lookup: CDR1 SGHTA, CDR2 FQGNSA. The CDR3 is 15 amino acids. V was pared by 5 bases and J by 3 bases, with 17 bases between. CDR3 loop: CASSPWDGGLYEQYF. The CDR3, as DNA: TGTGCCAGCAGCCCATGGGACGGCGGACTCTACGAGCAGTACTTC.

This clonotype was observed a handful of times. The chain uses TRBV7-2 and TRBJ2-3; 11 nucleotides match TRBD2. The CDR3 loop spans 16 amino acids. V shed 5 bases, J shed 7 bases, and the junction held 11 bases outside the gene matches. Germline-derived CDR1 and CDR2 are SGHTA and FQGNSA. The CDR3 DNA sequence: TGTGCCAGCAGCCCCTGGGTAGCGGGGGGGCCAAATACGCAGTATTTT. This codes for CASSPWVAGGPNTQYF.

The V call is TRBV9, the J call TRBJ2-3; D is possibly TRBD2 (6 bases). The CDR3 consists of 14 residues. Trimming pared 2 bases from V and 5 bases from J, leaving 12 bases between. Germline CDR1 is SGDLS and CDR2 is YYNGEE. The CDR3: CASSVGFGGDTQYF. CDR3 DNA: TGTGCCAGCAGCGTTGGTTTCGGGGGAGATACGCAGTATTTT.

This clonotype showed up just a few times. CDR3 DNA: TGTGCCAGCAGCCGACAAGCCCTTGAGCAGTTCTTC. It yields the protein CASSRQALEQFF. The chain is built from TRBV12-3 or TRBV12-4 and TRBJ2-1; the D is unclear. The CDR3 is 12 amino acids. V was pared by 6 bases and J by 9 bases, with 12 bases between.

CDR3 nucleotides: TGTGCCACCAGTGGAGGGGGGGCCGCGAACACCGGGGAGCTGTTTTTT. It specifies CATSGGGAANTGELFF. This chain links TRBV24-1 with TRBJ2-2; maybe TRBD2 (7 bases). Trimming removed 5 bases from V and 0 bases from J, with 12 bases in between. The CDR3 spans 16 residues. Germline CDR1 KGHDR, CDR2 SFDVKD.

This clonotype has only a few counts. This chain uses TRBV20-1 with TRBJ1-6, with D maybe TRBD1 (6 bases). Deletions cut 6 bases from V and 6 bases from J, with 15 bases between. Germline CDR1 reads DFQATT; CDR2 reads SNEGSKA (reference sequence). CDR3 size: 14 residues. For the CDR3, the DNA is TGCAGTGCACAGTCCCCAGGGGTTAATTCACCCCTCCACTTT. Its translation is CSAQSPGVNSPLHF.

The chain joins TRBV27 to TRBJ2-1; 9 bases agree with TRBD1. CDR1 MNHEY and CDR2 SMNVEV come from the germline V gene (reference sequence). The ends lost 7 bases at V and 8 bases at J; junction bases unmatched: 12. This CDR3 comprises 15 residues. The CDR3: CASTVGTGRLDEQFF. CDR3 in DNA: TGTGCCAGCACCGTCGGGACAGGGAGATTAGATGAGCAGTTCTTC.

This sequence joins TRBV3-1 and TRBJ2-1; D is undetermined. CDR3 length: 12 amino acids. Per the germline V gene, CDR1 is LGHDT and CDR2 is YNNKEL (reference sequence). Trimming removed 4 bases at V and 6 bases at J, with 7 bases between. CDR3 region: CASSRTLNEQFF. As DNA, the CDR3 is TGTGCCAGCAGCCGCACGCTCAATGAGCAGTTCTTC.

This clonotype was detected ten times or more. The junction departs from germline at one end; a sequencing error may be responsible. V gene TRBV7-2 combines with J gene TRBJ2-7; 7 bases agree with TRBD1. The V gene's germline CDR1 is SGHTA and CDR2 FQGNSA. The length of the CDR3 is 13 residues. The DNA of the CDR3 is TGCGCCAGCAGCTTTTCAGGGGGCTACGAGCAGTACTTC. Residues: CASSFSGGYEQYF.

Concerning this clonotype itself: A read error may explain this, as a much larger clone is one base away. The rearrangement joins TRBV7-2 to TRBJ2-7, with 8 bases identical to TRBD1. The better agreement between TRBJ2-1 and the DNA end casts doubt on the J call. The CDR3 has 16 residues. CDR1 and CDR2 (germline): SGHTA, FQGNSA. The CDR3 sequence: CASSENLGQGVYEQFF. The CDR3 bases are TGTGCCAGCAGCGAAAATCTCGGACAGGGAGTCTACGAGCAGTTCTTC.

This clonotype turned up a few times. The chain combines TRBV6-1 with TRBJ2-1, with 13 bases matching TRBD2. The CDR3 extends over 15 amino acids. The germline gives CDR1 MNHNS, CDR2 SASEGT. The junction had 9 bases not matched to a gene; V was cut back by 7 bases and J by 9 bases. For the CDR3, the DNA is TGTGCCAGCACCTTGACTAGCGGGGGGCGCGTTGAGCAGTTCTTC. It yields the protein CASTLTSGGRVEQFF.

The gene calls are TRBV25-1 and TRBJ2-3; D not resolved. The CDR3 runs 13 residues. CDR1 and CDR2 from the germline V gene are MGHDK and SYGVNS. V dropped 4 bases and J dropped 2 bases, with 7 bases sitting between them. DNA of the CDR3: TGTGCCAGCAGTGGTACGGTCACAGATACGCAGTATTTT. It codes for CASSGTVTDTQYF.

This clonotype was counted ten times or more. The chain joins TRBV5-1 to TRBJ2-3; possible D gene TRBD1, 6 bases. Germline V lookup: CDR1 SGHRS, CDR2 YFSETQ. Trimming cost V 5 bases and J 4 bases, with 11 bases left between them. The CDR3 spans 13 residues. The CDR3 coding sequence is TGCGCCAGCAGTCCCGAGGGGGCAGATACGCAGTATTTT. Residues: CASSPEGADTQYF.

This clonotype was seen many times. This chain uses TRBV13 with TRBJ1-6, with a tentative D call TRBD1 (6 bases). CDR1 is PRHDT, CDR2 FYEKMQ, per germline (reference sequence). This CDR3 has 17 amino acids. V shed 2 bases and J shed 8 bases, with 19 bases lying between them. CDR3 in DNA: TGTGCCAGCAGCTTAAGGGACACTAACGATCTAGATTCACCCCTCCACTTT. Protein sequence: CASSLRDTNDLDSPLHF.

This clonotype was observed many times. The rearrangement links TRBV6-1 to TRBJ2-5; D gene uncertain. The CDR3 loop spans 17 amino acids. The V end was cut by 1 base, the J end by 1 base, with 16 bases between. The germline gives CDR1 MNHNS, CDR2 SASEGT. The CDR3 spells CASSEGALGWPQETQYF. DNA of the CDR3: TGTGCCAGCAGTGAAGGGGCGCTGGGTTGGCCCCAAGAGACCCAGTACTTC.

This clonotype has ten or more counts. This sequence joins TRBV7-8 and TRBJ2-2; 9 positions agree with TRBD1. The CDR3 totals 17 residues. CDR1 is SGHVS, CDR2 FQNEAQ, per germline. J gave up 4 bases and V 5 bases, and 11 bases lay outside the gene matches. Here the CDR3 reads CASSPPDGQGSTGELFF. The CDR3 region has the DNA TGTGCCAGCAGCCCCCCCGACGGACAGGGGAGCACCGGGGAGCTGTTTTTT.

J is TRBJ1-4 and V is TRBV27; the D is unclear. V shed 6 bases and J shed 0 bases, with 8 bases lying between them. The CDR3 contains 14 residues. Germline V gives CDR1 MNHEY, CDR2 SMNVEV (reference sequence). The CDR3 nucleotides are TGTGCCAGCAGGCTCGGAGCAACTAATGAAAAACTGTTTTTT. It translates to CASRLGATNEKLFF.

This clonotype has ten or more counts. The chain combines TRBV7-2 with TRBJ2-7, with D perhaps given as TRBD1 or TRBD2 (5 bases each). Trimming shortened V by 5 bases and J by 9 bases, and 17 bases separated the two germline ends. The length of the CDR3 is 13 residues. Germline V lookup: CDR1 SGHTA, CDR2 FQGNSA. CDR3 coding DNA: TGTGCCAGCAGCCCCAACCGGGACCAGGGGCAGTACTTC. Protein sequence: CASSPNRDQGQYF. Based on the CDR3 plus reference TRBV7-2 and TRBJ2-7, the full variable domain is GAGVSQSPSNKVTEKGKDVELRCDPISGHTALYWYRQSLGQGLEFLIYFQGNSAPDKSGLPSDRFSAERTGGSVSTLTIQRTQQEDSAVYLCASSPNRDQGQYFGPGTRLTVT.

The chain carries TRBV5-1 and TRBJ2-5; D gene uncertain. This CDR3 has 14 amino acids. Germline CDR1 is SGHRS and CDR2 is YFSETQ. The ends were cut back, 2 bases at V and 0 bases at J, with 8 bases in the middle. As DNA, the CDR3 is TGCGCCAGCAGCTTTGCCAGGTACCAAGAGACCCAGTACTTC. This sequence encodes CASSFARYQETQYF.

V is TRBV5-1 and J is TRBJ1-1; maybe TRBD1 (5 bases). V lost 0 bases to trimming and J lost 1 base, with 16 bases between them. The CDR3 extends over 17 amino acids. CDR1 SGHRS and CDR2 YFSETQ come from the germline V gene. CDR3 in DNA: TGCGCCAGCAGCTTGGTTCCGGGGTTGAGGGGGAACACTGAAGCTTTCTTT. Translated: CASSLVPGLRGNTEAFF.

CDR3 region: CASSHQTGPYEQYF. CDR3 sequence (DNA): TGCGCCAGCAGCCATCAGACAGGGCCCTACGAGCAGTACTTC. This chain connects TRBV4-3 to TRBJ2-7; 7 bases align to TRBD1. The CDR3 runs to 14 residues. Germline V lookup: CDR1 LGHNA, CDR2 YSLEER. J lost 2 bases, V lost 3 bases, and 4 bases had no gene match.

This clonotype has ten or more counts. The V call is TRBV12-3 or TRBV12-4, the J call TRBJ1-5, with no clear D. CDR3 length: 13 residues. V was cut by 3 bases and J by 4 bases, with 7 bases left in between. The DNA of the CDR3 is TGTGCCAGCAGTTTGATTTGGAATCAGCCCCAGCATTTT. It codes for CASSLIWNQPQHF.